The table lists the clone carrying this TCR beta chain with many counts. TCRdb used MiXCR to reprocess the PCR reads, holding one entry per CDR3 protein. The table includes about 68,000 distinct CDR3 sequences, roughly 18% detected once. The data stem from a study of molecular identifiers for immune sequencing clone quantification. J lost 0 bases, V lost 7 bases, and 8 bases had no gene match. CDR1 is SQVTM, CDR2 ANQGSEA, per germline. The length of the CDR3 is 15 residues. This sequence originates from a human donor in good health. Some libraries in this study had Jurkat cell RNA spiked in. The chain carries TRBV29-1 and TRBJ2-1, with TRBD2 matching over 8 bases. Sequenced input: naive CD8+ T cells from blood, with Jurkat cell RNA spiked in. As for subset: FACS-sorted CD8+CD4-CCR7+CD45RA+ naive T cells. In DNA form, the CDR3 reads TGCAGCGGGGTAGAGCGGGGGAGCTCCTACAATGAGCAGTTCTTC. Protein product: CSGVERGSSYNEQFF.